Reported below is one TCR beta chain. Its antigen is unknown. Germline V gene sequence: CDR1 MGHDK, CDR2 SYGVNS. This CDR3 region has 13 residues. J was trimmed by 11 bases and V by 5 bases; bases with no gene match: 11. The record originates from a study of cytomegalovirus exposure and HLA in healthy donors. Study results and limitations: The study designated some 180 TCR beta chains cytomegalovirus-associated. Some V segments, TRBV6-2 and TRBV6-3 among them, were indistinguishable and were therefore excluded.

13 Jbeta primers and 60 Vbeta primers were used for the PCR. The data were produced by immunoSEQ multiplex PCR, yet TCRdb's version contains in-frame clones alone and is incomplete. Among roughly 160,000 clones listed, about three quarters were seen once. Material: PBMCs. The chain combines TRBV25-1 with TRBJ1-1; 7 positions match TRBD1. The sequence derives from a girl aged 5-17 years in good health and CMV-seronegative. The CDR3 bases are TGTGCCAGCAGTAGCAACAACAGGGGCGGGGCTTTCTTT. Translated: CASSSNNRGGAFF.